One sample yielded the 30 T cell receptor beta chains listed below, sequenced in a study of response to subunit inactivated influenza vaccine. TCRdb processed the RT-PCR reads anew with MiXCR; each CDR3 protein has one entry. In the table there are 630,000 or so distinct CDR3 sequences, approximately 14% of which are singletons. Material: PBMCs from blood, obtained about 11 days after vaccination. The receptors stem from a man between 50 and 59 years old who received an inactivated influenza vaccine.

This clonotype showed up many times. The chain recombines TRBV4-3 with TRBJ2-3, with 12 bases that match TRBD2. This CDR3 region has 19 residues. The germline CDR1 and CDR2 sequences are LGHNA and YSLEER. V lost 0 bases to trimming and J lost 7 bases; unmatched junction nucleotides: 14. The DNA of the CDR3 is TGCGCCAGCAGCCAAGAATGGACTAGCGGGATGGGTTCGGCTAATACGCAGTATTTT. This sequence encodes CASSQEWTSGMGSANTQYF.

V and J are TRBV4-3 and TRBJ2-1; 9 nucleotides line up with TRBD2. Trimming took 0 bases from V and 7 from J; bases not matched to a gene: 10. This CDR3 contains 17 residues. Looked up from germline, CDR1 is LGHNA and CDR2 is YSLEER. CDR3 region: CASSQEGGRASGNEQFF. The CDR3 DNA reads TGCGCCAGCAGCCAAGAAGGCGGGAGGGCCTCGGGGAATGAGCAGTTCTTC.

The rearrangement joins TRBV20-1 to TRBJ2-3; D possibly corresponds to TRBD2 (5 bases). Germline-derived CDR1 and CDR2 are DFQATT and SNEGSKA (reference sequence). Trimming took off 6 bases at V and 4 bases at J, with 20 bases between the two ends. The CDR3 extends over 15 amino acids. In nucleotides, the CDR3 is TGCAGTGCACAAGCTGCGGAGCTAGCAGCAGATACGCAGTATTTT. Protein sequence: CSAQAAELAADTQYF.

This clonotype was observed at least ten times. The chain is built from TRBV4-2 and TRBJ2-7; a possible D gene is TRBD2 (5 bases). This CDR3 contains 14 residues. Germline V gives CDR1 LGHNA, CDR2 YNFKEQ. Deletions cut 1 base from V and 2 bases from J, with 9 bases between. The CDR3 spells CASSQGGFPYEQYF. DNA of the CDR3: TGTGCCAGCAGCCAAGGAGGGTTTCCCTACGAGCAGTACTTC.

V usage is TRBV4-3 and J usage is TRBJ2-7, with 8 bases fitting TRBD1. The CDR3 spans 14 residues. The germline gives CDR1 LGHNA, CDR2 YSLEER. V lost 1 base, J lost 5 bases, and 4 bases stayed unmatched. The DNA for the CDR3 is TGCGCCAGCAGCCAAGTGACAGGGGTGGACGAGCAGTACTTC. Residues: CASSQVTGVDEQYF.

This clonotype appeared many times. V usage is TRBV7-9 and J usage is TRBJ2-7, with D possibly being TRBD2 (5 bases). This CDR3 has 16 residues. CDR1 is SEHNR, CDR2 FQNEAQ, per germline (reference sequence). V dropped 3 bases and J dropped 0 bases, with 15 bases sitting between them. CDR3 sequence: CASSFIGVRPSYEQYF. The DNA for the CDR3 is TGTGCCAGCAGCTTCATCGGGGTTAGACCCTCCTACGAGCAGTACTTC.

This clonotype was detected ten times or more. The rearrangement joins TRBV28 to TRBJ2-1; TRBD1 is a possible D gene (6 bases). This CDR3 has 14 amino acids. Trimming cost V 6 bases and J 3 bases, with 12 bases left between them. Germline CDR1 and CDR2: MDHEN and SYDVKM. CDR3: CASRRTEDYNEQFF. The CDR3 DNA reads TGTGCCAGCAGAAGGACAGAGGACTACAATGAGCAGTTCTTC.

The genes are TRBV20-1 and TRBJ2-5; the match to TRBD1 covers 8 bases. The junction had 11 bases not matched to a gene; V was cut back by 6 bases and J by 5 bases. There are 14 residues in the CDR3. CDR1 and CDR2 from the germline V gene are DFQATT and SNEGSKA (reference sequence). The CDR3 loop reads CSALDRVSAETQYF. As DNA, the CDR3 is TGCAGTGCCCTGGACAGGGTCTCCGCCGAGACCCAGTACTTC.

The gene calls are TRBV6-1 and TRBJ2-7, with D possibly being TRBD1 or TRBD2 (7 bases each). The CDR3 consists of 14 residues. Germline CDR1 and CDR2: MNHNS and SASEGT. Between the trimmed V and J ends, which lost 8 bases and 5 bases, there was a span of 19 bases. The DNA of the CDR3 is TGTGCCAGCCAGGGGGAGGGCCGCCTCGACGAGCAGTACTTC. Protein sequence: CASQGEGRLDEQYF.

CDR3 nucleotides: TGTGCCAGCAGCTTTGCGGGGTCGAATGAGCAGTTCTTC. It encodes CASSFAGSNEQFF. This chain links TRBV4-2 with TRBJ2-1, with a tentative D call TRBD2 (6 bases). V was trimmed by 5 bases and J by 7 bases, leaving 12 bases between them. Germline CDR1 LGHNA, CDR2 YNFKEQ. CDR3 length equals 13 residues.

J is TRBJ1-5 and V is TRBV12-3 or TRBV12-4, with no clear D. The CDR3 has 16 residues. V was trimmed by 2 bases and J by 4 bases, leaving 15 bases between them. The CDR3 protein is CASSLWAWGSNQPQHF. CDR3 DNA: TGTGCCAGCAGTTTATGGGCGTGGGGTTCAAATCAGCCCCAGCATTTT.

The V and J genes are TRBV7-2 and TRBJ1-2; 8 positions match TRBD1. This CDR3 is 16 amino acids long. V was clipped by 5 bases and J by 2 bases; unmatched bases: 10. Germline CDR1 reads SGHTA; CDR2 reads FQGNSA. The CDR3 region is CASSPRGRQGNYGYTF. The CDR3, as DNA: TGTGCCAGCAGCCCTAGGGGGCGACAGGGGAACTATGGCTACACCTTC.

This clonotype was detected only a few times. The chain is built from TRBV30 and TRBJ1-6; D unresolved. Germline-derived CDR1 and CDR2 are GTSNPN and SVGIG (reference sequence). Trimming left V 1 base short and J 7 bases short, with 17 bases between. This CDR3 is built from 16 residues. The CDR3 sequence is CAWSAGRPRKNSPLHF. Here the CDR3 DNA reads TGTGCCTGGAGTGCCGGGCGACCAAGGAAGAATTCACCCCTCCACTTT.

A few counts support this clonotype. The chain couples TRBV12-3 or TRBV12-4 to TRBJ2-7; the D is unclear. Trimming shortened V by 3 bases and J by 1 base, and 13 bases separated the two germline ends. The CDR3 covers 15 residues. CDR3 nucleotides: TGTGCCAGCAGTTTTTTTTATATGGGATCCTACGAGCAGTACTTC. The encoded protein is CASSFFYMGSYEQYF.

This clonotype has at least ten counts. This rearrangement joins TRBV29-1 to TRBJ2-5; no firm D call. With 6 bases removed from V and 5 bases from J, the gap between germline ends came to 16 bases. Germline V gene lookup returns CDR1 SQVTM and CDR2 ANQGSEA. This CDR3 is 13 amino acids long. CDR3 DNA sequence: TGCAGCGTGCCTTTAATGTACAGCGAGACCCAGTACTTC. It specifies CSVPLMYSETQYF.

This clonotype was seen a handful of times. This rearrangement joins TRBV29-1 to TRBJ2-7, with TRBD2 matching 8 bases. The CDR3 loop spans 14 amino acids. V was pared by 4 bases and J by 1 base, with 6 bases of the junction left unmatched. CDR1 is SQVTM and CDR2 is ANQGSEA in the germline V gene. The chain's CDR3 is CSVAYRGRSYEQYF. CDR3 sequence (DNA): TGCAGCGTTGCTTACCGCGGGAGGTCCTACGAGCAGTACTTC.

This clonotype was counted between two and nine times. The rearrangement links TRBV6-1 to TRBJ1-5; the D gene is possibly TRBD1 (5 bases). Germline V gene sequence: CDR1 MNHNS, CDR2 SASEGT. Trimming pared 7 bases from V and 4 bases from J, leaving 14 bases between. This CDR3 region has 14 residues. The CDR3 DNA reads as TGTGCCAGCAAACCTGGGACCGGAAATCAGCCCCAGCATTTT. Translated: CASKPGTGNQPQHF.

The chain is built from TRBV2 and TRBJ2-7, with a tentative D call TRBD1 (6 bases). The CDR3 sequence is 14 residues long. V was pared by 7 bases and J by 1 base, with 14 bases between. In germline, CDR1 is SNHLY, CDR2 FYNNEI. The DNA for the CDR3 is TGTGCCAGCAAGACAGGACACATATCCTACGAGCAGTACTTC. It yields the protein CASKTGHISYEQYF.

The chain uses TRBV6-2 or TRBV6-3 and TRBJ2-5, with D perhaps TRBD2 (6 bases). The CDR3 spans 16 residues. V was clipped by 7 bases and J by 5 bases, with 23 bases between them. CDR1 MNHEY and CDR2 SVGEGT come from the germline V gene. The CDR3 loop is CASTPARDWKGETQYF. CDR3 DNA sequence: TGTGCCAGCACCCCGGCCCGGGACTGGAAAGGGGAGACCCAGTACTTC.

This clonotype was picked up a small number of times. The chain recombines TRBV29-1 with TRBJ2-3, with D possibly being TRBD2 (6 bases). This CDR3 has 11 amino acids. V lost 8 bases to trimming and J lost 5 bases, with 11 bases between them. In germline, CDR1 is SQVTM, CDR2 ANQGSEA. The chain's CDR3 is CSSGRGDTQYF. CDR3 DNA sequence: TGCAGCTCCGGGAGAGGAGATACGCAGTATTTT.

The J gene is TRBJ2-7, the V gene TRBV7-8; the match to TRBD2 covers 8 bases. Germline lookup yields CDR1 SGHVS and CDR2 FQNEAQ. V shed 5 bases, J shed 3 bases, and the junction held 6 bases outside the gene matches. CDR3 length: 14 amino acids. CDR3 coding DNA: TGTGCCAGCAGCAAAACCGGGACTAGCTACGAGCAGTACTTC. Protein sequence: CASSKTGTSYEQYF.

This clonotype was seen a handful of times. The chain is built from TRBV9 and TRBJ2-3, with D perhaps matching TRBD1 (6 bases). The germline V gene encodes CDR1 SGDLS and CDR2 YYNGEE. The CDR3 runs 15 residues. V was clipped by 3 bases and J by 2 bases, with 13 bases between them. CDR3 nucleotides: TGTGCCAGCAGCGGATACAGGGAATTCACAGATACGCAGTATTTT. The encoded protein is CASSGYREFTDTQYF.

This chain uses TRBV3-1 with TRBJ2-2; 9 bases map to TRBD1. This CDR3 comprises 16 residues. Germline V gene data show CDR1 as LGHDT and CDR2 as YNNKEL (reference sequence). Trimming cost V 4 bases and J 7 bases; bases outside gene matches: 10. For the CDR3, the DNA is TGTGCCAGCAGCCCTCTATCGGGGACAGGGATCGGGGAGCTGTTTTTT. Its protein product is CASSPLSGTGIGELFF.

This chain uses TRBV12-3 or TRBV12-4 with TRBJ2-7; 8 bases match TRBD1. The CDR3 sequence is 15 residues long. V lost 2 bases to trimming and J lost 5 bases; unmatched junction nucleotides: 8. CDR3 amino acids: CASSLIGQGIDEQYF. CDR3 nucleotides: TGTGCCAGCAGTTTAATCGGACAGGGCATCGACGAGCAGTACTTC.

This clonotype has more than one count but fewer than ten. The genes are TRBV20-1 and TRBJ2-1; D is ambiguous. The CDR3 totals 13 residues. V shed 4 bases and J shed 4 bases, with 11 bases lying between them. CDR1 and CDR2 (germline): DFQATT, SNEGSKA (reference sequence). The CDR3 here is CSATQTQYNEQFF. The CDR3 coding sequence is TGCAGTGCTACACAGACCCAATACAATGAGCAGTTCTTC.

This clonotype was counted a few times. The rearrangement uses TRBV6-6 and TRBJ2-3; D uncertain. Germline values: CDR1 MNHNY, CDR2 SVGAGI (reference sequence). The CDR3 is 16 residues long. Trimming took off 1 base at V and 0 bases at J, with 11 bases between the two ends. This CDR3 reads CASSYFWEESTDTQYF. The CDR3 DNA reads TGTGCCAGCAGTTACTTCTGGGAAGAGAGCACAGATACGCAGTATTTT.

The chain is built from TRBV6-2 or TRBV6-3 and TRBJ2-1; D remains unclear. CDR3 length equals 16 residues. Trimming cost V 5 bases and J 4 bases, with 18 bases left between them. CDR1 and CDR2 (germline): MNHEY, SVGEGT. The chain's CDR3 is CASSPLERGLYNEQFF. DNA for the CDR3: TGTGCCAGCAGTCCCTTGGAACGTGGATTGTACAATGAGCAGTTCTTC.

This clonotype was found a few times. V is TRBV28 and J is TRBJ2-2, with 12 nucleotides matching TRBD1. V lost 4 bases, J lost 5 bases, and 2 bases stayed unmatched. CDR1 and CDR2 from the germline V gene are MDHEN and SYDVKM. The length of the CDR3 is 15 residues. CDR3 sequence (DNA): TGTGCCAGCAGTTGGGACAGGGGGCATACCGGGGAGCTGTTTTTT. It encodes CASSWDRGHTGELFF.

V is TRBV3-1 and J is TRBJ1-2; 8 nucleotides match TRBD1. The V segment lost 4 bases and the J segment 6 bases; nucleotides outside the gene matches: 4. Germline CDR1 is LGHDT and CDR2 is YNNKEL (reference sequence). This CDR3 has 13 amino acids. CDR3: CASSPTGAHGYTF. The CDR3 nucleotides read TGTGCCAGCAGCCCGACAGGGGCCCATGGCTACACCTTC.

DNA for the CDR3: TGTGCCAGCCGCCCCGGCAATACCATGAACACTGAAGCTTTCTTT. Translation: CASRPGNTMNTEAFF. V and J are TRBV6-2 or TRBV6-3 and TRBJ1-1; D is unresolved. V lost 8 bases, J lost 0 bases, and 16 bases lay in between. The germline V gene encodes CDR1 MNHEY and CDR2 SVGEGT. The CDR3 consists of 15 residues.